This TCR beta chain derives from a study of blood T cell repertoires in COVID-19. Overall study context: Samples representing acute and convalescent COVID-19 were sourced from the United States, Italy and Spain.

The germline V gene encodes CDR1 LNHDA and CDR2 SQIVND (reference sequence). This CDR3 is 16 amino acids long. With 3 bases removed from V and 6 bases from J, the gap between germline ends came to 18 bases. It was during active infection that Seattle patients were enrolled and then longitudinally followed. TCRdb keeps only in-frame clones here, not all; method: immunoSEQ multiplex PCR. The table records approximately 150,000 clones, just over 90% of them present only once. This sequence originates from a man aged 18 to 30 with COVID-19, enrolled during active disease. Sequencing was done on a sample of peripheral blood. The chain combines TRBV19 with TRBJ2-1; D is perhaps TRBD1 (6 bases). The CDR3 nucleotides read TGTGCCAGTAGTATCTCCACAGGAAGCAGGGGCAATGAGCAGTTCTTC. Protein product: CASSISTGSRGNEQFF.